This is a list of T cell receptor beta chains from one sample in a study of blood T cell repertoires in COVID-19. The assay was immunoSEQ multiplex PCR, and TCRdb's table has in-frame clones only and misses some. This sample has under 250,000 clones, with around 80% found just once. The source material was peripheral blood. These receptor sequences come from a man aged 35 to 55 with active or convalescent COVID-19. Each CDR3 is given with its conserved first and last residue. The order of the fields is D gene, V gene, clone size, J gene, CDR3 DNA, CDR3 protein. A D gene is named only where the DNA matches it firmly. A row's size may be missing; if present it is once, few, many or a size class.

d_call: .; v_call: TRBV27; clone_size: .; j_call: TRBJ2-7; cdr3_nt: TGTGCCAGCAGTAACGCCGACAGACCCTACGAGCAGTACTTC; cdr3_aa: CASSNADRPYEQYF
d_call: TRBD1; v_call: TRBV6-5; clone_size: few; j_call: TRBJ2-5; cdr3_nt: TGTGCCAGCATGAAGGGGGCCCCAACCGGGACCCAGTACTTC; cdr3_aa: CASMKGAPTGTQYF
d_call: TRBD2; v_call: TRBV5-1; clone_size: .; j_call: TRBJ2-2; cdr3_nt: TGCGCCAGCAGACATGCCGGGACTAGCGGGAGGTACACCACCGGGGAGCTGTTTTTT; cdr3_aa: CASRHAGTSGRYTTGELFF
d_call: .; v_call: TRBV7-9; clone_size: few; j_call: TRBJ1-3; cdr3_nt: TGTGCCAGCAGCTTAGGCGGGAACGGAAACACCATATATTTT; cdr3_aa: CASSLGGNGNTIYF
d_call: .; v_call: TRBV24-1; clone_size: .; j_call: TRBJ2-3; cdr3_nt: TGTGCCACCAGTGGCGGGTCGGGTGGGAGAGATACGCAGTATTTT; cdr3_aa: CATSGGSGGRDTQYF
d_call: .; v_call: TRBV5-1; clone_size: .; j_call: TRBJ2-7; cdr3_nt: TGCGCCAGCAGCTTGCAACCCAGGGGAAACTACGAGCAGTACTTC; cdr3_aa: CASSLQPRGNYEQYF
d_call: TRBD2; v_call: TRBV5-1; clone_size: .; j_call: TRBJ2-7; cdr3_nt: TGCGCCAGCAGCCCGGGACTAGCGGCCTACGAGCAGTACTTC; cdr3_aa: CASSPGLAAYEQYF
d_call: TRBD1; v_call: TRBV29-1; clone_size: .; j_call: TRBJ1-2; cdr3_nt: TGCAGCGTTGTGGGACAGGGGGTCTTGGCTTCTAACTATGGCTACACCTTC; cdr3_aa: CSVVGQGVLASNYGYTF
d_call: .; v_call: TRBV7-8; clone_size: .; j_call: TRBJ2-7; cdr3_nt: TGTGCCAGCAGCTTAAGGGGAAACACCTACGAGCAGTACTTC; cdr3_aa: CASSLRGNTYEQYF
d_call: TRBD1; v_call: TRBV5-1; clone_size: few; j_call: TRBJ2-7; cdr3_nt: TGCGCCAGCAGCTCCGACAGGGGCTACGAGCAGTACTTC; cdr3_aa: CASSSDRGYEQYF
d_call: .; v_call: TRBV2; clone_size: .; j_call: TRBJ1-2; cdr3_nt: TGTGCCAGCAGTGAAGCGCTTCACGGGGATTTGGACTATGGCTACACCTTC; cdr3_aa: CASSEALHGDLDYGYTF
d_call: .; v_call: TRBV7-2; clone_size: .; j_call: TRBJ2-7; cdr3_nt: TGTGCCAGCAGCTTGGGAAGGGGGTTTTCCTACGAGCAGTACTTC; cdr3_aa: CASSLGRGFSYEQYF
d_call: .; v_call: TRBV19; clone_size: .; j_call: TRBJ2-5; cdr3_nt: TGTGCCAGTAGTACCCGGTCCGTATTTAAAGAGACCCAGTACTTC; cdr3_aa: CASSTRSVFKETQYF
d_call: .; v_call: TRBV6-1; clone_size: .; j_call: TRBJ1-5; cdr3_nt: TGTGCCAGCAGTGAACCCGCAGAGGCCCAGCATTTT; cdr3_aa: CASSEPAEAQHF
d_call: .; v_call: TRBV18; clone_size: .; j_call: TRBJ1-2; cdr3_nt: TGTGCCAGCTCACCGGGAGCGGACCCCACAACGGGCGGCTACACCTTC; cdr3_aa: CASSPGADPTTGGYTF
d_call: .; v_call: TRBV6-1; clone_size: .; j_call: TRBJ1-2; cdr3_nt: TGTGCCAGCAGTGAAGCGCAAACGGTCTATGGCTACACCTTC; cdr3_aa: CASSEAQTVYGYTF
d_call: TRBD1; v_call: TRBV9; clone_size: .; j_call: TRBJ1-2; cdr3_nt: TGTGCCAGCAGCGTGGACAGGGGTGGCTACACCTTC; cdr3_aa: CASSVDRGGYTF
d_call: .; v_call: TRBV24-1; clone_size: few; j_call: TRBJ2-2; cdr3_nt: TGTGCCACCAGTGATTCTGTGGGTCGTGGCGGGACCGGGGAGCTGTTTTTT; cdr3_aa: CATSDSVGRGGTGELFF
d_call: .; v_call: TRBV6-5; clone_size: .; j_call: TRBJ1-6; cdr3_nt: TGTGCCAGCCGGATGGACAGAGATAATTCACCCCTCCACTTT; cdr3_aa: CASRMDRDNSPLHF
d_call: .; v_call: TRBV12-3/TRBV12-4; clone_size: .; j_call: TRBJ1-3; cdr3_nt: TGTGCCAGCGGGCGACAGTCTGGAAACACCATATATTTT; cdr3_aa: CASGRQSGNTIYF
d_call: TRBD1; v_call: TRBV30; clone_size: few; j_call: TRBJ1-1; cdr3_nt: TGTGCCTGGAGTACCCAGGGGGACACTGAAGCTTTCTTT; cdr3_aa: CAWSTQGDTEAFF
d_call: .; v_call: TRBV20-1; clone_size: .; j_call: TRBJ1-3; cdr3_nt: TGCAGTGCTAGTATGGGGGCCTACTCTGGAAACACCATATATTTT; cdr3_aa: CSASMGAYSGNTIYF
d_call: TRBD1; v_call: TRBV3-1/TRBV3-2; clone_size: .; j_call: TRBJ1-3; cdr3_nt: TGTGCCAGCAGCCAAGAGAAGGGGACAGGAGTCTCTGGAAACACCATATATTTT; cdr3_aa: CASSQEKGTGVSGNTIYF
d_call: .; v_call: TRBV5-1; clone_size: once; j_call: TRBJ2-3; cdr3_nt: TGCGCCAGCAGCCCGCCGGGACTCGCCGGCACAGATACGCAGTATTTT; cdr3_aa: CASSPPGLAGTDTQYF
d_call: .; v_call: TRBV19; clone_size: .; j_call: TRBJ1-2; cdr3_nt: TGTGCCAGTAGTACCCCTAGCGGGAAGGGGTATGGCTACACCTTC; cdr3_aa: CASSTPSGKGYGYTF
d_call: .; v_call: TRBV7-9; clone_size: .; j_call: TRBJ1-1; cdr3_nt: TGTGCCAGCAGCTTTAGCCAGGGTGAAGCTTTCTTT; cdr3_aa: CASSFSQGEAFF
d_call: TRBD2; v_call: TRBV7-2; clone_size: .; j_call: TRBJ2-7; cdr3_nt: TGTGCCAGCAGCTTAGCTAGTGGGAGTGGAGCTCAGCGGGGGGGCCGCTACGAGCAGTACTTC; cdr3_aa: CASSLASGSGAQRGGRYEQYF
d_call: TRBD1; v_call: TRBV5-1; clone_size: .; j_call: TRBJ2-3; cdr3_nt: TGCGCCAGCAGCCAGGGACAGGGGGGTGATACGCAGTATTTT; cdr3_aa: CASSQGQGGDTQYF
d_call: .; v_call: TRBV6-5; clone_size: .; j_call: TRBJ2-2; cdr3_nt: TGTGCCAGCAGCTCCGAACTTACCGGGGAGCTGTTTTTT; cdr3_aa: CASSSELTGELFF
d_call: TRBD1; v_call: TRBV2; clone_size: .; j_call: TRBJ2-7; cdr3_nt: TGTGCCAGCAAACTAGAGGGGGCGCGGTCCGAGCAGTACTTC; cdr3_aa: CASKLEGARSEQYF
d_call: .; v_call: TRBV21-1; clone_size: few; j_call: TRBJ1-4; cdr3_nt: TGTGCCAGCAGCAACGCTGAGGGGTGTAGGACAGTTAATGAAAAACTGTTTTTT; cdr3_aa: CASSNAEGCRTVNEKLFF
d_call: .; v_call: TRBV5-1; clone_size: .; j_call: TRBJ2-1; cdr3_nt: TGCGCCAGCAGTCTGCGAAATGAGCAGTTCTTC; cdr3_aa: CASSLRNEQFF
d_call: .; v_call: TRBV19; clone_size: .; j_call: TRBJ1-5; cdr3_nt: TGTGCCAGTAGTGACCGGACGGGGGGCCGGCGTCAGCCCCAGCATTTT; cdr3_aa: CASSDRTGGRRQPQHF
d_call: .; v_call: TRBV10-3; clone_size: .; j_call: TRBJ1-5; cdr3_nt: TGTGCCATCAGTGAGCCGAATCAGCCCCAGCATTTT; cdr3_aa: CAISEPNQPQHF
d_call: .; v_call: TRBV6-5; clone_size: few; j_call: TRBJ1-6; cdr3_nt: TGTGCCAGCAGCCAGGGGATCACAAATTCACCCCTCCACTTT; cdr3_aa: CASSQGITNSPLHF
d_call: TRBD2; v_call: TRBV3-1/TRBV3-2; clone_size: .; j_call: TRBJ2-1; cdr3_nt: TGTGCCAGCAGCCAAGTTCTCGGGGGGGGCTCCTACAATGAGCAGTTCTTC; cdr3_aa: CASSQVLGGGSYNEQFF
d_call: TRBD1; v_call: TRBV18; clone_size: .; j_call: TRBJ1-2; cdr3_nt: TGTGCCAGCTCACCGTTGGGACAGGGCTACACCTTC; cdr3_aa: CASSPLGQGYTF
d_call: .; v_call: TRBV29-1; clone_size: .; j_call: TRBJ1-5; cdr3_nt: TGCAGCGCGGTTGGTCAGGGGAATCAGCCCCAGCATTTT; cdr3_aa: CSAVGQGNQPQHF
d_call: TRBD1; v_call: TRBV27; clone_size: .; j_call: TRBJ1-1; cdr3_nt: TGTGCCAGCAGTGGACAGGGGAGGGATAAAGCTTTCTTT; cdr3_aa: CASSGQGRDKAFF
d_call: TRBD1; v_call: TRBV24-1; clone_size: .; j_call: TRBJ2-3; cdr3_nt: TGTGCCACCAGTGATCCGGGACAGGGGGCAGATACGCAGTATTTT; cdr3_aa: CATSDPGQGADTQYF
d_call: .; v_call: TRBV30; clone_size: .; j_call: TRBJ1-6; cdr3_nt: TGTGCCTGGAGTGTTAACTATAATTCACCCCTCCACTTT; cdr3_aa: CAWSVNYNSPLHF
d_call: .; v_call: TRBV2; clone_size: .; j_call: TRBJ1-1; cdr3_nt: TGTGCCAGCAAGACAGAATTGAACACTGAAGCTTTCTTT; cdr3_aa: CASKTELNTEAFF
d_call: TRBD1; v_call: TRBV13; clone_size: .; j_call: TRBJ1-6; cdr3_nt: TGTGCCAGCAGCTTAGACAGGGGTATGAATTCACCCCTCCACTTT; cdr3_aa: CASSLDRGMNSPLHF
d_call: .; v_call: TRBV29-1; clone_size: few; j_call: TRBJ1-1; cdr3_nt: TGCAGCGTTGAAGGCGTTTCGAAACCTTTCTTT; cdr3_aa: CSVEGVSKPFF
d_call: .; v_call: TRBV6-1; clone_size: .; j_call: TRBJ2-3; cdr3_nt: TGTGCCAGCAGTGAAGCCCTGACAGGCACAGATACGCAGTATTTT; cdr3_aa: CASSEALTGTDTQYF
d_call: .; v_call: TRBV6-1; clone_size: .; j_call: TRBJ2-5; cdr3_nt: TGTGCCAGCAGTGAAGTGGGAGGTTCACGTCGTCAAGAGACCCAGTACTTC; cdr3_aa: CASSEVGGSRRQETQYF
d_call: .; v_call: TRBV5-1; clone_size: .; j_call: TRBJ2-7; cdr3_nt: TGCGCCAGCAGCAGGGACTTCGAGCAGTACTTC; cdr3_aa: CASSRDFEQYF